These T cell receptor beta chains were read from a single sample in a study of blood T cell repertoires in COVID-19. The repertoire was sequenced with immunoSEQ multiplex PCR; TCRdb's copy has only in-frame clones and lacks some. The table shows approximately 140,000 clones, with 84% occurring only once. What was sequenced was peripheral blood. These receptors were obtained from a man in his 60s with acute or convalescent COVID-19. Both conserved end residues are part of each CDR3. Fields, in order: V gene, D gene, CDR3 length, clone size, J gene, CDR3 protein, CDR3 DNA. A D gene is named only where the DNA matches it firmly. Clone size is shown for a subset of rows, as once, few, many or a class of expanded clone.

v_call: TRBV27
d_call: .
cdr3_length: 14
clone_size: .
j_call: TRBJ1-2
cdr3_aa: CASSPVTPGHGYTF
cdr3_nt: TGTGCCAGCAGTCCCGTTACGCCTGGGCATGGCTACACCTTC

v_call: TRBV10-3
d_call: .
cdr3_length: 14
clone_size: once
j_call: TRBJ2-5
cdr3_aa: CAISEPRAEETQYF
cdr3_nt: TGTGCCATCAGTGAACCGAGGGCAGAAGAGACCCAGTACTTC

v_call: TRBV24-1
d_call: TRBD1
cdr3_length: 11
clone_size: .
j_call: TRBJ1-2
cdr3_aa: CATGQGNGYTF
cdr3_nt: TGTGCCACTGGACAGGGGAATGGCTACACCTTC

v_call: TRBV27
d_call: .
cdr3_length: 15
clone_size: .
j_call: TRBJ2-1
cdr3_aa: CASKGGGEVGNEQFF
cdr3_nt: TGTGCCAGCAAAGGAGGGGGGGAGGTGGGGAATGAGCAGTTCTTC

v_call: TRBV4-1
d_call: TRBD1
cdr3_length: 15
clone_size: .
j_call: TRBJ2-1
cdr3_aa: CASSLPGQKIHEQFF
cdr3_nt: TGCGCCAGCAGCCTCCCGGGACAGAAGATCCATGAGCAGTTCTTC

v_call: TRBV5-1
d_call: .
cdr3_length: 16
clone_size: .
j_call: TRBJ2-5
cdr3_aa: CASSLQRTGGAETQYF
cdr3_nt: TGCGCCAGCAGCTTGCAGCGAACAGGCGGCGCAGAGACCCAGTACTTC

v_call: TRBV9
d_call: TRBD1
cdr3_length: 17
clone_size: .
j_call: TRBJ2-2
cdr3_aa: CASSKLTGGSDTGELFF
cdr3_nt: TGTGCCAGCAGCAAACTCACAGGGGGCTCAGACACCGGGGAGCTGTTTTTT

v_call: TRBV5-1
d_call: .
cdr3_length: 14
clone_size: .
j_call: TRBJ1-2
cdr3_aa: CASSFGRGNYGYTF
cdr3_nt: TGCGCCAGCAGCTTCGGTCGGGGAAACTATGGCTACACCTTC

v_call: TRBV5-1
d_call: TRBD2
cdr3_length: 15
clone_size: .
j_call: TRBJ2-1
cdr3_aa: CASSTLAGTDNEQFF
cdr3_nt: TGCGCCAGCAGCACATTAGCGGGGACGGACAATGAGCAGTTCTTC

v_call: TRBV10-1
d_call: .
cdr3_length: 15
clone_size: .
j_call: TRBJ2-2
cdr3_aa: CASSESRGRTGELFF
cdr3_nt: TGCGCCAGCAGTGAGTCTAGGGGCAGAACCGGGGAGCTGTTTTTT

v_call: TRBV10-2
d_call: TRBD1
cdr3_length: 14
clone_size: .
j_call: TRBJ1-5
cdr3_aa: CASSGQGSNQPQHF
cdr3_nt: TGCGCCAGCAGTGGACAGGGCAGCAATCAGCCCCAGCATTTT

v_call: TRBV27
d_call: TRBD1
cdr3_length: 14
clone_size: .
j_call: TRBJ1-1
cdr3_aa: CASSPLTGQHEAFF
cdr3_nt: TGTGCCAGCAGTCCGTTGACGGGACAGCATGAAGCTTTCTTT

v_call: TRBV28
d_call: .
cdr3_length: 13
clone_size: .
j_call: TRBJ1-2
cdr3_aa: CASSIGRDYGYTF
cdr3_nt: TGTGCCAGCAGTATCGGCAGGGACTATGGCTACACCTTC

v_call: TRBV6-6
d_call: TRBD1
cdr3_length: 15
clone_size: .
j_call: TRBJ1-5
cdr3_aa: CASSRGTVSNQPQHF
cdr3_nt: TGTGCCAGCAGTCGGGGGACAGTTAGCAATCAGCCCCAGCATTTT

v_call: TRBV6-5
d_call: .
cdr3_length: 13
clone_size: .
j_call: TRBJ1-1
cdr3_aa: CASLATGTHEAFF
cdr3_nt: TGTGCCAGCTTGGCGACAGGCACTCATGAAGCTTTCTTT

v_call: TRBV12-3/TRBV12-4
d_call: .
cdr3_length: 12
clone_size: .
j_call: TRBJ1-5
cdr3_aa: CASSPSGQPQHF
cdr3_nt: TGTGCCAGCAGTCCGTCGGGTCAGCCCCAGCATTTT

v_call: TRBV29-1
d_call: .
cdr3_length: 11
clone_size: .
j_call: TRBJ2-1
cdr3_aa: CSVALALEQFF
cdr3_nt: TGCAGCGTTGCGTTAGCGCTTGAGCAGTTCTTC

v_call: TRBV1
d_call: .
cdr3_length: 16
clone_size: .
j_call: TRBJ1-3
cdr3_aa: CTSSLRDRGLGNTIYF
cdr3_nt: TGCACCAGCAGCCTCCGGGACAGGGGGCTAGGAAACACCATATATTTT

v_call: TRBV2
d_call: TRBD1
cdr3_length: 12
clone_size: many
j_call: TRBJ2-7
cdr3_aa: CAIWTGSYEQYF
cdr3_nt: TGTGCCATCTGGACAGGATCCTACGAGCAGTACTTC

v_call: TRBV27
d_call: .
cdr3_length: 12
clone_size: .
j_call: TRBJ1-2
cdr3_aa: CASKQVGYGYTF
cdr3_nt: TGTGCCAGCAAACAGGTGGGCTATGGCTACACCTTC

v_call: TRBV18
d_call: TRBD1
cdr3_length: 14
clone_size: .
j_call: TRBJ2-7
cdr3_aa: CASSRDRVSYEQYF
cdr3_nt: TGTGCCAGCTCACGGGACAGGGTCTCCTACGAGCAGTACTTC

v_call: TRBV28
d_call: .
cdr3_length: 14
clone_size: .
j_call: TRBJ1-1
cdr3_aa: CASSLFDRNTEAFF
cdr3_nt: TGTGCCAGCAGTTTATTCGACAGGAACACTGAAGCTTTCTTT

v_call: TRBV7-9
d_call: TRBD1
cdr3_length: 15
clone_size: .
j_call: TRBJ2-5
cdr3_aa: CASTTGLGKAETQYF
cdr3_nt: TGTGCCAGCACGACAGGGTTGGGGAAAGCCGAGACCCAGTACTTC

v_call: TRBV5-1
d_call: TRBD2
cdr3_length: 16
clone_size: .
j_call: TRBJ2-3
cdr3_aa: CASSNGLAASTDTQYF
cdr3_nt: TGCGCCAGCAGCAACGGACTAGCGGCCTCCACAGATACGCAGTATTTT

v_call: TRBV11-2
d_call: TRBD2
cdr3_length: 14
clone_size: .
j_call: TRBJ2-1
cdr3_aa: CASSLTSGGGEQFF
cdr3_nt: TGTGCCAGCAGCTTAACTAGCGGGGGTGGTGAGCAGTTCTTC

v_call: TRBV5-1
d_call: TRBD1
cdr3_length: 14
clone_size: .
j_call: TRBJ1-4
cdr3_aa: CASTSGTGNEKLFF
cdr3_nt: TGCGCCAGCACCTCCGGGACAGGGAATGAAAAACTGTTTTTT

v_call: TRBV30
d_call: .
cdr3_length: 14
clone_size: .
j_call: TRBJ1-6
cdr3_aa: CAWSADRLNSPLHF
cdr3_nt: TGTGCCTGGAGTGCAGACAGATTAAATTCACCCCTCCACTTT

v_call: TRBV7-2
d_call: TRBD2
cdr3_length: 17
clone_size: .
j_call: TRBJ2-1
cdr3_aa: CASSLAPGTSAYNEQFF
cdr3_nt: TGTGCCAGCAGCTTAGCTCCCGGGACTAGCGCCTACAATGAGCAGTTCTTC

v_call: TRBV19
d_call: .
cdr3_length: 15
clone_size: .
j_call: TRBJ1-5
cdr3_aa: CASSIGQTSNQPQHF
cdr3_nt: TGTGCCAGTAGTATAGGACAGACTAGCAATCAGCCCCAGCATTTT

v_call: TRBV7-5
d_call: .
cdr3_length: 14
clone_size: .
j_call: TRBJ2-7
cdr3_aa: CARSLQGPPYEQYF
cdr3_nt: TGTGCCAGAAGCTTACAGGGGCCTCCCTACGAGCAGTACTTC

v_call: TRBV6-5
d_call: TRBD1
cdr3_length: 15
clone_size: .
j_call: TRBJ2-2
cdr3_aa: CASSSTGGAPGELFF
cdr3_nt: TGTGCCAGCAGTTCAACAGGGGGCGCCCCCGGGGAGCTGTTTTTT

v_call: TRBV5-6
d_call: .
cdr3_length: 13
clone_size: .
j_call: TRBJ2-7
cdr3_aa: CASSLAHSYEQYF
cdr3_nt: TGTGCCAGCAGCTTGGCACACTCCTACGAGCAGTACTTC

v_call: TRBV18
d_call: TRBD2
cdr3_length: 16
clone_size: .
j_call: TRBJ2-3
cdr3_aa: CASSPTAGSGTDTQYF
cdr3_nt: TGTGCCAGCTCACCAACAGCGGGATCGGGCACAGATACGCAGTATTTT

v_call: TRBV5-6
d_call: TRBD1
cdr3_length: 16
clone_size: .
j_call: TRBJ2-7
cdr3_aa: CASSSGDRGRVGEQYF
cdr3_nt: TGTGCCAGCAGCTCAGGCGACAGGGGGCGCGTAGGCGAGCAGTACTTC

v_call: TRBV19
d_call: .
cdr3_length: 14
clone_size: .
j_call: TRBJ1-2
cdr3_aa: CASTITRGNYGYTF
cdr3_nt: TGTGCCAGTACCATAACAAGGGGTAACTATGGCTACACCTTC

v_call: TRBV5-1
d_call: .
cdr3_length: 14
clone_size: .
j_call: TRBJ2-3
cdr3_aa: CASRLGGATDTQYF
cdr3_nt: TGCGCCAGCAGGCTCGGGGGTGCCACAGATACGCAGTATTTT

v_call: TRBV3-1/TRBV3-2
d_call: TRBD1
cdr3_length: 14
clone_size: .
j_call: TRBJ2-5
cdr3_aa: CASSEVRQGETQYF
cdr3_nt: TGTGCCAGCTCCGAAGTGAGACAGGGAGAGACCCAGTACTTC

v_call: TRBV6-5
d_call: .
cdr3_length: 16
clone_size: .
j_call: TRBJ2-1
cdr3_aa: CASSYSLEYSYNEQFF
cdr3_nt: TGTGCCAGCAGTTACTCTTTGGAGTACTCCTACAATGAGCAGTTCTTC

v_call: TRBV7-6
d_call: TRBD1
cdr3_length: 15
clone_size: .
j_call: TRBJ2-7
cdr3_aa: CASSSTSTGLGEQYF
cdr3_nt: TGTGCCAGCAGCTCAACCTCGACAGGGTTGGGCGAGCAGTACTTC

v_call: TRBV19
d_call: TRBD2
cdr3_length: 18
clone_size: .
j_call: TRBJ2-3
cdr3_aa: CASSPEGLAGVGADTQYF
cdr3_nt: TGTGCCAGTAGTCCCGAGGGACTAGCGGGGGTTGGGGCAGATACGCAGTATTTT

v_call: TRBV6-6
d_call: TRBD1
cdr3_length: 13
clone_size: .
j_call: TRBJ1-1
cdr3_aa: CASSTDRLAEAFF
cdr3_nt: TGTGCCAGCAGCACGGACAGGCTTGCTGAAGCTTTCTTT